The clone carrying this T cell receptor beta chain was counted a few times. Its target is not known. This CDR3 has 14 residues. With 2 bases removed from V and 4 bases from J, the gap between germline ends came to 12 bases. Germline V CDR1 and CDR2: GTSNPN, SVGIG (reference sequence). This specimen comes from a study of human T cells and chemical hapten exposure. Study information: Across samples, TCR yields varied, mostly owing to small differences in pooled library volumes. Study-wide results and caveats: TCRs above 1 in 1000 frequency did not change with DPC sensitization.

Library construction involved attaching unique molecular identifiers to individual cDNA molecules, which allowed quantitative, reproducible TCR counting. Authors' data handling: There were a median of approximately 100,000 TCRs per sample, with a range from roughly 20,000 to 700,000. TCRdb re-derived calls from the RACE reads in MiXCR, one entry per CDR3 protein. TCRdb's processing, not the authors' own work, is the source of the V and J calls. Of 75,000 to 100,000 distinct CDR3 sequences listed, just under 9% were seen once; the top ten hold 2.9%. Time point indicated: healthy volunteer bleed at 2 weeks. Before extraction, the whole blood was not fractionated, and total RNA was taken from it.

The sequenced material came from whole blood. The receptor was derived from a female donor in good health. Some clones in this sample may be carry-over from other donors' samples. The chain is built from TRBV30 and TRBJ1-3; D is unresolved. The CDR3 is CAWSMGFGGNTIYF. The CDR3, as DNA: TGTGCCTGGAGTATGGGTTTTGGGGGAAACACCATATATTTT.